This T cell receptor beta chain was documented in a study of blood T cells in healthy people across ages. A minimum of 6.5 million PBMCs was isolated per sample. A sample-barcoded 5' primer and a J-beta primer mix were used in a second PCR of about 6 to 12 cycles. TCRdb ran MiXCR on the 5' RACE reads and lists one entry per CDR3 protein. This repertoire shows 1,500,000 or so distinct CDR3 sequences, approximately 39% found once; its top ten account for approximately 4.1%. This clonotype was observed a handful of times. V was clipped by 6 bases and J by 1 base; unmatched bases: 5. This CDR3 contains 16 residues. Germline CDR1 is SGHTA and CDR2 is FQGNSA.

The clonotype originates from a woman aged 18-35 years in good health. The sequencing sample was made of blood. The rearrangement joins TRBV7-2 to TRBJ2-3, with 12 nucleotides matching TRBD2. The CDR3 coding sequence is TGTGCCAGCAGACGACGACTAGCGGGGGGCACAGATACGCAGTATTTT. Translating it yields CASRRRLAGGTDTQYF.